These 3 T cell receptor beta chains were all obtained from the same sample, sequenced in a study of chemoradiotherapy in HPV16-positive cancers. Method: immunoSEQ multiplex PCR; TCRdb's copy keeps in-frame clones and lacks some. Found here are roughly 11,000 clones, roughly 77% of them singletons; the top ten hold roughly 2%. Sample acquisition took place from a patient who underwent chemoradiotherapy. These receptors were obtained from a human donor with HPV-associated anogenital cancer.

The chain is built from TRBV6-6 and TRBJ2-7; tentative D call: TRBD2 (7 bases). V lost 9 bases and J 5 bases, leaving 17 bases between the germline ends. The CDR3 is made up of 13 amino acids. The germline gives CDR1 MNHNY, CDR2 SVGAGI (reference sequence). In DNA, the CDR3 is TGTGCCAGTAGTAGGGGGGGGCTCAACGAGCAGTACTTC. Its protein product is CASSRGGLNEQYF.

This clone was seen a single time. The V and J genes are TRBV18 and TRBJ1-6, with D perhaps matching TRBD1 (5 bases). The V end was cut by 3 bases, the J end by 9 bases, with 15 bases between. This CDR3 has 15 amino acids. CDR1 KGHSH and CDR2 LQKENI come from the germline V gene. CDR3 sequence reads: CASSPRQTSSSPLHF. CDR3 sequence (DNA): TGTGCCAGCTCACCGCGACAGACGTCTTCTTCACCCCTCCACTTT.

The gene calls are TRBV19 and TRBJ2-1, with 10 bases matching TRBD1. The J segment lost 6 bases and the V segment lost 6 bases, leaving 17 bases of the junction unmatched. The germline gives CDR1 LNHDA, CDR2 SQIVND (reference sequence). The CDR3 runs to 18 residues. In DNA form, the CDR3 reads TGTGCCAGTAGGCTCCGGGGGGGAACGGGGACAGGGGCCAATGAGCAGTTCTTC. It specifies CASRLRGGTGTGANEQFF.